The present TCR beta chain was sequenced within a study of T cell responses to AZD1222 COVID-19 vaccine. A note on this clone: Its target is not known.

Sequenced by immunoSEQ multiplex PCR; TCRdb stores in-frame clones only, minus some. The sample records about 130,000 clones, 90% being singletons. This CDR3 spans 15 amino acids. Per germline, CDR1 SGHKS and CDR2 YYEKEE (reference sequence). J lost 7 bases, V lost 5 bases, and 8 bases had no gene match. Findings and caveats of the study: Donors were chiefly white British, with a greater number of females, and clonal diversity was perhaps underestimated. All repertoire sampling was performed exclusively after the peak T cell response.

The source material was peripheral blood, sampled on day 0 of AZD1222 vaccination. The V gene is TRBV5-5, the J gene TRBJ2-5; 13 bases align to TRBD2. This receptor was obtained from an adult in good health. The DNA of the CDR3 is TGTGCCAGCAGTTTTACTAGCGGGGGGGCCGGGACCCAGTACTTC. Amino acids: CASSFTSGGAGTQYF.